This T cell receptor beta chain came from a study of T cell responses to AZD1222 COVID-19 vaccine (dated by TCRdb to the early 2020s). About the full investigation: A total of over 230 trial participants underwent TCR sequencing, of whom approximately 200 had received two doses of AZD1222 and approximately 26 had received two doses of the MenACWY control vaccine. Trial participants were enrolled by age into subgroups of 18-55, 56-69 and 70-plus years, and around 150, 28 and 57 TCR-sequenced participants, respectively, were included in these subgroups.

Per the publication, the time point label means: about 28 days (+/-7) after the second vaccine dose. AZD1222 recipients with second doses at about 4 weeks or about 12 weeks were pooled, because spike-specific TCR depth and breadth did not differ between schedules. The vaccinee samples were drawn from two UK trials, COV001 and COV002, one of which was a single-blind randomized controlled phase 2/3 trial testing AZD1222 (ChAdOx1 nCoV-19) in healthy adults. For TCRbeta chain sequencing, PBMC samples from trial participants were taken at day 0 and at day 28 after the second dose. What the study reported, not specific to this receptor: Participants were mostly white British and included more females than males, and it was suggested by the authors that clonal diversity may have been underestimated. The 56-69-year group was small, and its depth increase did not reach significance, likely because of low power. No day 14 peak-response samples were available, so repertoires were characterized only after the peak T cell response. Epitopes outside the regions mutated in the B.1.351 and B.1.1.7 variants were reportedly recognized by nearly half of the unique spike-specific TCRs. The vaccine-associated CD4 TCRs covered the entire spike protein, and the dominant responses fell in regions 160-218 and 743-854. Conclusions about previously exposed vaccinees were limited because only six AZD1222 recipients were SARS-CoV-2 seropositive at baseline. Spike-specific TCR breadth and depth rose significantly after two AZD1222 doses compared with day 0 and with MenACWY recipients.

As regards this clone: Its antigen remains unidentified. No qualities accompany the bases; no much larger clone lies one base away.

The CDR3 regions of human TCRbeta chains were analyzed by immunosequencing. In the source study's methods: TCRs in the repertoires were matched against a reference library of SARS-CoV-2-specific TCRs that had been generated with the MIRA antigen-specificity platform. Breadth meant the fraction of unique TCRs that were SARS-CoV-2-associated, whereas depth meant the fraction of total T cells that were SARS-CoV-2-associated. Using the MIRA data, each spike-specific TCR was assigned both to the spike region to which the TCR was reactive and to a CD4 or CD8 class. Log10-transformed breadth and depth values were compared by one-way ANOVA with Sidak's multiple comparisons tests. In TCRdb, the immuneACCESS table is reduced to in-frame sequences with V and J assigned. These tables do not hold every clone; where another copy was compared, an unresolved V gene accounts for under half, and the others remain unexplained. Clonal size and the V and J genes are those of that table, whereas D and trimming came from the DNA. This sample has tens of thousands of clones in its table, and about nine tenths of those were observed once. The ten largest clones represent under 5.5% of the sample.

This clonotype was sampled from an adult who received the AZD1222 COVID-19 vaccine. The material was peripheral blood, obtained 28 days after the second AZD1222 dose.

The bases are TGTGCCAGCAGCCGAGGCCGGACTAATGAAAAACTGTTTTTT. This codes for CASSRGRTNEKLFF. The rearranged segments are TRBV7-8 and TRBJ1-4, with the D segment identity uncertain. From the cysteine up to the phenylalanine, the CDR3 has a length of 14 residues. The entry retains the CDR3 DNA only, 42 bases that are in frame from base 1. Via the germline V gene, CDR1 is SGHVS and CDR2 FQNEAQ. Trimming takes 5 bases from V and 2 bases from J, and the germline ends sit 9 bases apart.